These 19 T cell receptor beta chains share one sample of origin, sequenced in a study of T cell repertoires in cytomegalovirus infection. In TCRdb, the reads were re-called with MiXCR into one record per CDR3 protein. The sample lists just over 300,000 distinct CDR3 sequences, 15% to 20% occurring once. Sequencing was performed on PBMCs. Receptors originate from a human donor in good health (CMV status not recorded). Some clones in this sample may be carry-over from other donors' samples.

The chain combines TRBV12-3 or TRBV12-4 with TRBJ1-4; 7 bases line up with TRBD1. The CDR3 has 14 amino acids. Trimming at V came to 7 bases and at J to 7 bases, leaving 9 bases not matched to a gene. CDR3 sequence: CASTLGQPTEKLFF. DNA of the CDR3: TGTGCCAGCACCCTGGGACAGCCTACTGAAAAACTGTTTTTT.

This sequence joins TRBV27 and TRBJ2-7; 7 bases match TRBD1. This CDR3 contains 16 residues. CDR1 and CDR2 from the germline V gene are MNHEY and SMNVEV (reference sequence). J gave up 2 bases and V 0 bases, and 7 bases lay outside the gene matches. This chain's CDR3 is CASSLSLGQPTYEQYF. CDR3 sequence (DNA): TGTGCCAGCAGTTTATCGTTGGGACAGCCAACCTACGAGCAGTACTTC.

A few counts support this clonotype. The gene calls are TRBV7-6 and TRBJ2-3, with D unclear. The CDR3 sequence is 12 residues long. V was shortened by 8 bases and J by 6 bases, with 12 bases between the two germline ends. CDR1 and CDR2 from the germline V gene are SGHVS and FNYEAQ. Here the CDR3 reads CASGKPSDTQYF. CDR3 nucleotide sequence: TGTGCCAGCGGGAAGCCTTCGGATACGCAGTATTTT.

This clonotype came up a few times. V usage is TRBV5-1 and J usage is TRBJ1-4, with a weak D call TRBD1 (5 bases). Germline-derived CDR1 and CDR2 are SGHRS and YFSETQ. Trimming removed 0 bases from V and 10 bases from J, with 13 bases in between. The CDR3 totals 14 residues. CDR3 sequence (DNA): TGCGCCAGCAGCTTGGGGGACCCCATCGGAAAACTGTTTTTT. Protein sequence: CASSLGDPIGKLFF.

This clonotype was counted at least ten times. This chain connects TRBV7-6 to TRBJ1-5, with 8 bases that match TRBD1. Trimming took 0 bases from V and 6 from J; bases not matched to a gene: 7. The germline CDR1 and CDR2 sequences are SGHVS and FNYEAQ. The CDR3 length is 16 residues. The CDR3 nucleotides are TGTGCCAGCAGCTTAGCCCCCAGGGGGCCTGGTCAGCCCCAGCATTTT. Encoded protein: CASSLAPRGPGQPQHF.

Concerning this clonotype itself: A much larger clone lies a single base off, so this may be a read error. The chain couples TRBV25-1 to TRBJ2-3; 7 bases map to TRBD2. In germline, CDR1 is MGHDK, CDR2 SYGVNS. The CDR3 runs 14 residues. CDR3 bases: TGTGCCAGCACGGGGGGACTCTCGGTTGATACGCAGTCTTTT. It codes for CASTGGLSVDTQSF.

Of note for this clonotype: A much larger clone lies one base from this, so it may be a read error. J is TRBJ1-3 and V is TRBV7-9; TRBD1 matches 8 bases. Germline CDR1 and CDR2: SEHNR and FQNEAQ (reference sequence). The CDR3 totals 14 residues. The CDR3 DNA sequence: TGTCCCAGCAGCCTCCGACAGGGGGGAAACACCATATATTTT. This sequence encodes CPSSLRQGGNTIYF.

This sequence joins TRBV7-2 and TRBJ2-5; the D gene is possibly TRBD2 (6 bases). Germline V gives CDR1 SGHTA, CDR2 FQGNSA. V lost 5 bases and J lost 4, with 14 bases in between. The CDR3 runs 14 residues. This CDR3 is CASSPGSVRETQYF. The CDR3 DNA reads as TGTGCCAGCAGCCCCGGGAGCGTTCGAGAGACCCAGTACTTC.

This clonotype was recorded at least ten times. The J gene is TRBJ1-5, the V gene TRBV6-1, with 8 nucleotides matching TRBD1. The CDR3 is 16 amino acids. J lost 4 bases, V lost 3 bases, and 8 bases had no gene match. CDR1 is MNHNS, CDR2 SASEGT, per germline. The chain's CDR3 is CASSDTGTGHNQPQHF. Here the CDR3 DNA reads TGTGCCAGCAGTGATACCGGGACAGGACATAATCAGCCCCAGCATTTT.

The chain employs TRBV28 and TRBJ2-3, with 12 positions matching TRBD1. The CDR3 is 15 amino acids. J gave up 4 bases and V 5 bases, and 4 bases lay outside the gene matches. In germline, CDR1 is MDHEN, CDR2 SYDVKM. The CDR3 DNA sequence: TGTGCCAGCAGTGTGGGACAGGGGGCGTCAGATACGCAGTATTTT. It is translated as CASSVGQGASDTQYF.

The chain couples TRBV7-9 to TRBJ2-1; D is uncertain. The CDR3 has 11 amino acids. V lost 5 bases, J lost 6 bases, and 5 bases lay in between. Germline V gene sequence: CDR1 SEHNR, CDR2 FQNEAQ (reference sequence). The CDR3 loop is CASSQPNEQFF. The CDR3 DNA follows: TGTGCCAGCAGCCAACCCAATGAGCAGTTCTTC.

This clonotype was picked up many times. CDR3 DNA: TGTGCCAGCAGCTTACTAGCGGGGGACTCAGATACGCAGTATTTT. Its translation is CASSLLAGDSDTQYF. This sequence joins TRBV7-6 and TRBJ2-3; 10 bases map to TRBD2. Unmatched junction bases numbered 3, after V lost 2 bases and J lost 4 bases. CDR1 and CDR2 (germline): SGHVS, FNYEAQ. This CDR3 has 15 amino acids.

About this clonotype: At one of its ends the junction is not consistent with the germline gene, which may arise from a read error. V usage is TRBV20-1 and J usage is TRBJ2-1, with unresolved D. The CDR3 has 11 residues. Germline V gene sequence: CDR1 DFQATT, CDR2 SNEGSKA (reference sequence). The DNA of the CDR3 is TGCAGTGCTAGAGTAGAGTATGAGCAGCTCTTC. Amino acids: CSARVEYEQLF.

This clonotype has at least ten counts. The rearrangement uses TRBV7-9 and TRBJ1-4; weak D call: TRBD1 (6 bases). The CDR3 contains 13 residues. The V end was cut by 3 bases, the J end by 7 bases, with 9 bases between. The germline V gene has CDR1 SEHNR and CDR2 FQNEAQ (reference sequence). CDR3 nucleotide sequence: TGTGCCAGCAGCTTCCAACAGGGTGAAAAACTGTTTTTT. This gives the protein CASSFQQGEKLFF.

This clonotype was seen many times. V and J are TRBV7-2 and TRBJ2-3, with 12 bases matching TRBD2. This CDR3 is 15 amino acids long. CDR1 is SGHTA and CDR2 is FQGNSA in the germline V gene. V lost 6 bases, J lost 2 bases, and 3 bases stayed unmatched. The CDR3: CASRRTSGDTDTQYF. In DNA, the CDR3 is TGTGCCAGCAGGCGGACTAGCGGGGACACAGATACGCAGTATTTT.

The V gene is TRBV5-6, the J gene TRBJ2-5; the D gene is possibly TRBD1 (5 bases). The CDR3 is 15 residues long. The V end lost 0 bases, the J end lost 5 bases, and 14 bases lay between the germline ends. CDR1 is SGHDT and CDR2 is YYEEEE in the germline V gene. CDR3 sequence: CASSLEAGAPETQYF. The CDR3 region has the DNA TGTGCCAGCAGCTTGGAGGCTGGGGCTCCCGAGACCCAGTACTTC.

The rearrangement joins TRBV20-1 to TRBJ2-3; TRBD1 agrees at 8 bases. Germline V gene data show CDR1 as DFQATT and CDR2 as SNEGSKA (reference sequence). The CDR3 totals 13 residues. V was clipped by 6 bases and J by 3 bases; unmatched bases: 5. The CDR3 DNA reads TGCAGTGCCGCCCGACAGGGGACAGATACGCAGTATTTT. It specifies CSAARQGTDTQYF.

This clonotype came up many times. The chain recombines TRBV7-2 with TRBJ2-1; 7 bases fit TRBD1. Germline loops: CDR1 SGHTA, CDR2 FQGNSA. The V segment lost 4 bases and the J segment 5 bases; nucleotides outside the gene matches: 2. The CDR3 is made up of 13 amino acids. The CDR3 region has the DNA TGTGCCAGCAGCTCGGGACAGAACAATGAGCAGTTCTTC. Translation gives CASSSGQNNEQFF.

J is TRBJ1-4 and V is TRBV12-3 or TRBV12-4, with a possible D match to TRBD1 (6 bases). Trimming cost V 8 bases and J 6 bases, with 13 bases left between them. CDR3 length: 13 amino acids. The DNA for the CDR3 is TGTGCCAGCGGATTATACAGGGATGAAAAACTGTTTTTT. This gives the protein CASGLYRDEKLFF.